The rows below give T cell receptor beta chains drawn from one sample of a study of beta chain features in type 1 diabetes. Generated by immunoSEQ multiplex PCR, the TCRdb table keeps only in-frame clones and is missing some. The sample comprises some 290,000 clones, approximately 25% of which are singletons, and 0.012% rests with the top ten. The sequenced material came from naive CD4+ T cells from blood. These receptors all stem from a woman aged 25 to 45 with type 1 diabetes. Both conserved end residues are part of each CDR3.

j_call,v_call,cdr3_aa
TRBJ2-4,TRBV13,CASSPPLAGNIQYF
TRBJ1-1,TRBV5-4,CASSSQGAEAFF
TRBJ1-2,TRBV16,CASSKQANYGYTF
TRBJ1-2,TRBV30,CAWRRTGGGYGYTF
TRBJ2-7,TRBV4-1,CASSLLTSGEYEQYF
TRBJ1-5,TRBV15,CATSRDRGQGSQPQHF
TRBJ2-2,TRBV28,CASFNRGNTGELFF
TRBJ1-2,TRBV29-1,CSVAARDTRVHTF
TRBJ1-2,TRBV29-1,CSVERENYGYTF
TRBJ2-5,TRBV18,CASSPGTGGRETQYF
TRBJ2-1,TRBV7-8,CASREGGRVGEQFF
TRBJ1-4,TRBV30,CAWGDSREKLFF
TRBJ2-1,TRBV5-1,CASSFGTGLSQQFF
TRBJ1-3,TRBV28,CASSSHSGNTIYF
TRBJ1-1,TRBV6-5,CASSPRPGRTEAFF
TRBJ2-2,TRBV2,CASSDPTSANTGELFF
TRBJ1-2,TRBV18,CASSPPTGFYGYTF